The sequence of this T cell receptor (beta chain) was determined in a study of blood T cell repertoires in COVID-19. In the study overall: Samples taken during acute and convalescent COVID-19 were collected in the United States, Italy and Spain.

Trimming stripped 6 bases from V and 6 bases from J, with 15 bases between. From germline, CDR1 is SGHVS and CDR2 FQNEAQ. CDR3 length: 13 amino acids. Some clones are missing from TCRdb's copy, which holds only in-frame ones; the method was immunoSEQ multiplex PCR. The repertoire consists of more than 150,000 clones, with approximately 86% occurring once and the leading ten covering about 2.3%. The rearrangement joins TRBV7-8 to TRBJ2-7, with D perhaps TRBD2 (7 bases). The specimen sequenced was PBMCs or T cells enriched from blood (not recorded which). The sequence came from a woman in her thirties who had recovered from COVID-19. DNA of the CDR3: TGTGCCAGCAGAATTAGGGGGGGGAGCGAGCAGTACTTC. Amino acids: CASRIRGGSEQYF.